Below, 5 T cell receptor beta chains from the same sample are listed, as sequenced in a study of T cell responses to AZD1222 COVID-19 vaccine. Only in-frame clones appear in the TCRdb table, and some are missing; sequencing was by immunoSEQ multiplex PCR. The sample lists approximately 76,000 clones, 88% seen once, with about 20% in the top ten. Sequencing used peripheral blood, obtained on day 0 of AZD1222 vaccination. Receptors were obtained from an adult in good health.

This chain uses TRBV10-3 with TRBJ1-3, with TRBD1 as a possible D gene (6 bases). The V gene lost 8 bases and the J gene lost 1 base, with 6 bases spanning the gap. Per germline, CDR1 ENHRY and CDR2 SYGVKD. CDR3 size: 12 residues. In DNA, the CDR3 is TGTGCCATCGGACAGTCTGGAAACACCATATATTTT. Translated: CAIGQSGNTIYF.

This clone has just a few counts. J is TRBJ1-2 and V is TRBV5-6, with 10 positions matching TRBD1. CDR1 and CDR2 (germline): SGHDT, YYEEEE. J gave up 3 bases and V 3 bases, and 5 bases lay outside the gene matches. The CDR3 extends over 15 amino acids. CDR3 DNA sequence: TGTGCCAGCAGCTCGACAGGGGGCTACGACTATGGCTACACCTTC. Protein product: CASSSTGGYDYGYTF.

The chain combines TRBV12-5 with TRBJ2-1; 7 bases match TRBD2. V trimming: 4 bases; J trimming: 13 bases; junction bases outside the gene matches: 10. CDR1 and CDR2 from the germline V gene are LGHNT and FRNRAP. CDR3 size: 13 residues. CDR3 in amino acids: CASGSSSGTQQFF. The CDR3 coding sequence is TGTGCTAGTGGTTCGAGCAGCGGGACCCAACAGTTCTTC.

This rearrangement joins TRBV19 to TRBJ1-5; TRBD1 might be the D (6 bases). The CDR3 contains 16 residues. Germline values: CDR1 LNHDA, CDR2 SQIVND (reference sequence). With 4 bases removed from V and 5 bases from J, the gap between germline ends came to 18 bases. The CDR3 reads CASSTTGRRRYQPQHF. CDR3 bases: TGTGCCAGTAGTACTACAGGGAGGCGGAGGTATCAGCCCCAGCATTTT.

The CDR3 coding sequence is TGTGCCAGCAGCTTAGATATGGGGAGGGAGACCCAGTACTTC. Translated, it gives CASSLDMGRETQYF. The rearrangement links TRBV11-2 to TRBJ2-5; D is perhaps TRBD2 (6 bases). Germline CDR1 is SGHAT and CDR2 is FQNNGV. CDR3 length: 14 residues. Trimming shortened V by 0 bases and J by 5 bases, and 10 bases separated the two germline ends.